These 8 T cell receptor beta chains were all obtained from the same sample, sequenced in a study of identical twins (dated by TCRdb to the mid-2010s). The receptor library was made with 5' RACE. The listed sequencing device is Illumina HiSeq 2000. The public reads were run again by TCRdb, first through fastp at Q25 and then through MiXCR, and only productive beta chains were kept. Under each unique CDR3 protein, matching rows form one entry showing the most common genes and DNA. The sample table contains just over 450,000 distinct CDR3 sequences; only one count was recorded for approximately 14% of them. More than 0.5% of the sample comes from the top ten. These data are also associated with another study on yellow fever vaccine responses in identical twins.

The source material was CD4+ T cells sorted from blood. The receptor source for this set is a woman in her late teens or twenties in good health.

This clonotype was counted a few times. The gene calls are TRBV3-1 and TRBJ2-7; D possibly corresponds to TRBD2 (5 bases). CDR3 length equals 16 residues. V was trimmed by 1 base and J by 0 bases, leaving 13 bases between them. Germline V CDR1 and CDR2: LGHDT, YNNKEL (reference sequence). The CDR3 reads CASSQGRSGSSYEQYF. CDR3 in DNA: TGTGCCAGCAGCCAAGGGCGGAGCGGAAGCTCCTACGAGCAGTACTTC.

This clonotype was found many times. The gene calls are TRBV7-3 and TRBJ1-1; unclear D gene. This CDR3 is 13 amino acids long. CDR1 and CDR2 from the germline V gene are SGHTA and FQGTGA. The germline V and J ends were trimmed by 0 bases and 0 bases, with 2 bases remaining between them. CDR3 nucleotide sequence: TGTGCCAGCAGCTTAACGGTGAACACTGAAGCTTTCTTT. Encoded protein: CASSLTVNTEAFF.

The chain links TRBV5-6 to TRBJ2-5; 7 nucleotides line up with TRBD2. Unmatched junction bases numbered 11, after V lost 1 base and J lost 5 bases. CDR1 and CDR2 (germline): SGHDT, YYEEEE. The CDR3 runs to 16 residues. CDR3 sequence reads: CASSLSWGTNLETQYF. The CDR3 coding sequence is TGTGCCAGCAGCTTGTCCTGGGGGACTAACCTGGAGACCCAGTACTTC. Full variable domain (missing parts from reference TRBV5-6 and TRBJ2-5): DAGVTQSPTHLIKTRGQQVTLRCSPKSGHDTVSWYQQALGQGPQFIFQYYEEEERQRGNFPDRFSGHQFPNYSSELNVNALLLGDSALYLCASSLSWGTNLETQYFGPGTRLLVL.

The J gene is TRBJ2-1, the V gene TRBV5-1, with TRBD2 matching 13 bases. Germline V gene lookup returns CDR1 SGHRS and CDR2 YFSETQ. This CDR3 is 16 amino acids long. V shed 2 bases, J shed 7 bases, and the junction held 6 bases outside the gene matches. CDR3 loop: CASSFGLAGVRNEQFF. CDR3 bases: TGCGCCAGCAGCTTCGGACTAGCGGGGGTCAGGAATGAGCAGTTCTTC.

The chain has TRBV4-3 and TRBJ2-3; the D gene is possibly TRBD1 (6 bases). This CDR3 has 16 amino acids. In germline, CDR1 is LGHNA, CDR2 YSLEER. V was clipped by 1 base and J by 3 bases, with 14 bases between them. DNA for the CDR3: TGCGCCAGCAGCCAAGGTCAGGGGCGTTGGACAGATACGCAGTATTTT. Residues: CASSQGQGRWTDTQYF.

CDR3 bases: TGTGCCAGCAGTTACGGGGGGTTAGGATCCTACGAGCAGTACTTC. Translating it yields CASSYGGLGSYEQYF. This chain joins TRBV6-5 and TRBJ2-7; weak D call: TRBD2 (6 bases). Looked up from germline, CDR1 is MNHEY and CDR2 is SVGAGI. Trimming removed 2 bases at V and 1 base at J, with 12 bases between. There are 15 residues in the CDR3.

In this sample, this clonotype turned up a few times. The chain links TRBV11-1 to TRBJ2-1; D perhaps matches TRBD2 (7 bases). V was cut by 5 bases and J by 8 bases, with 34 bases left in between. The germline gives CDR1 SGHAT, CDR2 FQDESV (reference sequence). The CDR3 spans 20 residues. The CDR3 here is CASSPRGGVTRTHTGYEQFF. CDR3 nucleotides: TGTGCCAGCAGCCCGAGGGGGGGCGTCACCAGAACCCATACAGGCTATGAGCAGTTCTTC.

The chain carries TRBV19 and TRBJ2-1, with 7 bases aligning to TRBD2. This CDR3 has 16 amino acids. V was clipped by 5 bases and J by 9 bases; unmatched bases: 16. Per the germline V gene, CDR1 is LNHDA and CDR2 is SQIVND (reference sequence). CDR3: CASSGSGRMPSGEQFF. CDR3 DNA sequence: TGTGCCAGTAGTGGTAGCGGGCGTATGCCCAGCGGTGAGCAGTTCTTC.